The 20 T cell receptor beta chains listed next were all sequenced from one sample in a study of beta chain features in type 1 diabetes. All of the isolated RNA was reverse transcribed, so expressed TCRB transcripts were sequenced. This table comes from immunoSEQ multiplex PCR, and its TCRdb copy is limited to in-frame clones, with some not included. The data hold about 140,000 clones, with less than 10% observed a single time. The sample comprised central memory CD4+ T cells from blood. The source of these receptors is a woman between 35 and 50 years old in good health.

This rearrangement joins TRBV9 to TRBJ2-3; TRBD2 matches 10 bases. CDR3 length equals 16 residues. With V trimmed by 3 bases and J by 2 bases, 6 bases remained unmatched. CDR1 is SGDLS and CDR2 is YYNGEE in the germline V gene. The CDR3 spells CASSAGTSDDTDTQYF. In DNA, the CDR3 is TGTGCCAGCAGCGCCGGGACTAGCGACGACACAGATACGCAGTATTTT.

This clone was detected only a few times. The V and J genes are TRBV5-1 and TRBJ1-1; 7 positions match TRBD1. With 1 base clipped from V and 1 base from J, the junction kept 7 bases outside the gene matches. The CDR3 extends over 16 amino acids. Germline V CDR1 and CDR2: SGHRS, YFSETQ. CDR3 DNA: TGCGCCAGCAGCTTGTCAGTAAGGACAGGGAACACTGAAGCTTTCTTT. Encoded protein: CASSLSVRTGNTEAFF.

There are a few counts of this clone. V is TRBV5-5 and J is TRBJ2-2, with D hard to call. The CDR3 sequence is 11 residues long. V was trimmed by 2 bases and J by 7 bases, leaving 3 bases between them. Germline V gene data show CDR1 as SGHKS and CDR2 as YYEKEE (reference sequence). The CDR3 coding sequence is TGTGCCAGCAGCTTCGGCGGGGAGCTGTTTTTT. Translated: CASSFGGELFF.

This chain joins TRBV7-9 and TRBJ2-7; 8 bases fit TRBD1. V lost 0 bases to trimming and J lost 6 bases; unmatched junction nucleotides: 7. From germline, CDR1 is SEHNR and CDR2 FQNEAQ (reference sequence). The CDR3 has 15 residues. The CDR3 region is CASSLAQGALGEQYF. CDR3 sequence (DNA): TGTGCCAGCAGCTTAGCGCAGGGGGCGCTAGGCGAGCAGTACTTC.

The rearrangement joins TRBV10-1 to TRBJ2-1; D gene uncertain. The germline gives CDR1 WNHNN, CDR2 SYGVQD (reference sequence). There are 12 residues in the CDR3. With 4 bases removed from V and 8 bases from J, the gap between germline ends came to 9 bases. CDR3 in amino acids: CASSGKADEQFF. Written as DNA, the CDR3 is TGCGCCAGCAGTGGTAAGGCGGATGAGCAGTTCTTC.

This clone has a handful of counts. In DNA form, the CDR3 reads TGTGCCAGCAGCAAGGGGGACAGAGATCAGCCCCAGCATTTT. As protein: CASSKGDRDQPQHF. The chain is built from TRBV7-2 and TRBJ1-5; 7 bases are shared with TRBD1. The V gene end was trimmed by 5 bases and the J gene end by 5 bases; junction bases not matched to a gene: 6. The germline gives CDR1 SGHTA, CDR2 FQGNSA. The CDR3 totals 14 residues.

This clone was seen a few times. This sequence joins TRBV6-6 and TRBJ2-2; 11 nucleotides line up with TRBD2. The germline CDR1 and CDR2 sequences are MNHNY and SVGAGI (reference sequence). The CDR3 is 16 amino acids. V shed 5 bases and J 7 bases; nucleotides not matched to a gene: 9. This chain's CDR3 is CASSTTSGGFGGELFF. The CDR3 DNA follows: TGTGCCAGCAGTACTACTAGCGGGGGCTTCGGCGGGGAGCTGTTTTTT.

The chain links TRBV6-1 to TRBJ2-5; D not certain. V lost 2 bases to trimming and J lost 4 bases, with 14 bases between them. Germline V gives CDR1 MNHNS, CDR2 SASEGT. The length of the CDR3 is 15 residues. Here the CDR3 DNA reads TGTGCCAGCAGTGAATTTGGTCTAGGTTCAGAGACCCAGTACTTC. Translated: CASSEFGLGSETQYF.

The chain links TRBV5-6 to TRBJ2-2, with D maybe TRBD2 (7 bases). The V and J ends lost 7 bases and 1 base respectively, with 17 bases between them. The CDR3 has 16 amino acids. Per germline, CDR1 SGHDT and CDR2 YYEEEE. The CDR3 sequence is CASRQRGAVNTGELFF. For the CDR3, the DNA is TGTGCCAGCCGCCAACGGGGGGCGGTGAACACCGGGGAGCTGTTTTTT.

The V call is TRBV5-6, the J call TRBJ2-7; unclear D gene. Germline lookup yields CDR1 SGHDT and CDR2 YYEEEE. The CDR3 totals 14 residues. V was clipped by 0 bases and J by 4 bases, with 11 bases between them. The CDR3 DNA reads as TGTGCCAGCAGCTTGGTAGTGGGCTTTTACGAGCAGTACTTC. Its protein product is CASSLVVGFYEQYF.

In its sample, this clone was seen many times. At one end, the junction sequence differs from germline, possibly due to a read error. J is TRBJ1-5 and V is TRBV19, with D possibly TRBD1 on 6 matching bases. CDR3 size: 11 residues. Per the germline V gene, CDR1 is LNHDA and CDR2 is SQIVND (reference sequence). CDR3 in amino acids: CGCGGLTPQHF. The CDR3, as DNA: TGCGGTTGTGGGGGCCTTACGCCCCAGCATTTT.

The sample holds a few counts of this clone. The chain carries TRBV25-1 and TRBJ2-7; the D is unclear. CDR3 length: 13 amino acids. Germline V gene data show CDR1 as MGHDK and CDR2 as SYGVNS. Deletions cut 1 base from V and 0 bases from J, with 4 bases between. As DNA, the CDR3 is TGTGCCAGCAGTGAATCGGTCTCCTACGAGCAGTACTTC. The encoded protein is CASSESVSYEQYF.

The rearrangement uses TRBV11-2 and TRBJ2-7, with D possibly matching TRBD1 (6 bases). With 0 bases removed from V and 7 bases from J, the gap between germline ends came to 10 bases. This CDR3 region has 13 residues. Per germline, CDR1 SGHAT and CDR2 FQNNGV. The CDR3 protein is CASSLDGGFEQYF. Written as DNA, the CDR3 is TGTGCCAGCAGCTTAGATGGGGGCTTTGAGCAGTACTTC.

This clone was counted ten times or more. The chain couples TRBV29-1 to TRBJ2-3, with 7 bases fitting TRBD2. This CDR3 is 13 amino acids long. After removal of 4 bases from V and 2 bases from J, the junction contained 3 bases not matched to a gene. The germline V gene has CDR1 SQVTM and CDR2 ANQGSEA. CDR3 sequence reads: CSVVGGVTDTQYF. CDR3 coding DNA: TGCAGCGTTGTTGGGGGGGTCACAGATACGCAGTATTTT.

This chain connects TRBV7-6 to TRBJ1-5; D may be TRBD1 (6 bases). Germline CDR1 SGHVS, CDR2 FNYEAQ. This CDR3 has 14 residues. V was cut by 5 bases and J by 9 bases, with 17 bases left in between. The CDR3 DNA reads TGTGCCAGCAGCGGCGACCGACAGGACGGGCCCCAGCATTTT. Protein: CASSGDRQDGPQHF.

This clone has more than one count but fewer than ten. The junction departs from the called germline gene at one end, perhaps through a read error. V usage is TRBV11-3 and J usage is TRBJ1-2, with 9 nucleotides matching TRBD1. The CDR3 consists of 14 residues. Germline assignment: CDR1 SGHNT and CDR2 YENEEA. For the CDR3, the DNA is TGTGCCAGCAGCCTTCAAGCCGGGACAGGGATAACTGCCTTC. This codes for CASSLQAGTGITAF.

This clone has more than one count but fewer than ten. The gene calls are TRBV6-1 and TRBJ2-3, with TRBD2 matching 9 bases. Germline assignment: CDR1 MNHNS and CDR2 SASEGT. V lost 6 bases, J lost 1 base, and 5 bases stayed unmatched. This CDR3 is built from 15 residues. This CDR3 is CASSQERGGTDTQYF. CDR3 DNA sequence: TGTGCCAGCAGCCAAGAGCGGGGGGGCACAGATACGCAGTATTTT.

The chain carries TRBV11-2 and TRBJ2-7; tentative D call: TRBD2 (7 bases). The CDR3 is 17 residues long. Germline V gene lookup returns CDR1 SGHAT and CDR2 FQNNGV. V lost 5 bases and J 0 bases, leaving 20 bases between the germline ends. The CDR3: CASSTTFGGGRSYEQYF. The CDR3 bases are TGTGCCAGCAGCACCACCTTCGGCGGGGGCCGCTCCTACGAGCAGTACTTC. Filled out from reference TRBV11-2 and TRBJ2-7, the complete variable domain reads EAGVAQSPRYKIIEKRQSVAFWCNPISGHATLYWYQQILGQGPKLLIQFQNNGVVDDSQLPKDRFSAERLKGVDSTLKIQPAKLEDSAVYLCASSTTFGGGRSYEQYFGPGTRLTVT.

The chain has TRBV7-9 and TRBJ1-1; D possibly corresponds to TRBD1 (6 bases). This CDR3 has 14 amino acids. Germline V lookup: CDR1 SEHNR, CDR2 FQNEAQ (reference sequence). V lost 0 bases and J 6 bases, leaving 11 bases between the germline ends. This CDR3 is CASSLAAGAPEAFF. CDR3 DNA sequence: TGTGCCAGCAGCTTAGCGGCAGGGGCTCCTGAAGCTTTCTTT.

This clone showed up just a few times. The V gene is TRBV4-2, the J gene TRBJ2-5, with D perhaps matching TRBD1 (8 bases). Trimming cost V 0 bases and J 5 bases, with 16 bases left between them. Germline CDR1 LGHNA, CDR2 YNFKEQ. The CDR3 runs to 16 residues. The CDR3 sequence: CASSQDTSGDRETQYF. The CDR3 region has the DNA TGTGCCAGCAGCCAAGATACCAGCGGGGACAGGGAGACCCAGTACTTC.